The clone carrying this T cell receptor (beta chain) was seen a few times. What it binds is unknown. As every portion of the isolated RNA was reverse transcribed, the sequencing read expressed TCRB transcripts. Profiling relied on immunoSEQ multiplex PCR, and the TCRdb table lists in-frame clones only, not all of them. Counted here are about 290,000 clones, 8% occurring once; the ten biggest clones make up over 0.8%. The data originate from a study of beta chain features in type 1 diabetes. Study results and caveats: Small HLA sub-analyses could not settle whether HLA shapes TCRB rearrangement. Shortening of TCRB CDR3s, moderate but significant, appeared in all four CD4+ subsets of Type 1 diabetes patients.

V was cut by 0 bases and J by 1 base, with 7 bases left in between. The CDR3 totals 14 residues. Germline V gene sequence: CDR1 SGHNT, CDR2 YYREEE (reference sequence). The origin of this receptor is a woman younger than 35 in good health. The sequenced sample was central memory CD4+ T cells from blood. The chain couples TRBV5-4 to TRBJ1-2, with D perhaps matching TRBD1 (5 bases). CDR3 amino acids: CASSLGQYNYGYTF. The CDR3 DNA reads TGTGCCAGCAGCTTGGGACAGTATAACTATGGCTACACCTTC.